What follows are 19 T cell receptor beta chains derived from one specimen sequenced in a study of CXCR4 blockade with PD-1 therapy in pancreatic cancer. Only in-frame clones appear in the TCRdb table, and some are missing; sequencing was by immunoSEQ multiplex PCR. Of more than 2,000 clones in the sample, around 44% were seen once. The sequenced material came from tumor tissue. These receptors were taken from a human donor with pancreatic ductal adenocarcinoma.

This clone was observed once. This rearrangement joins TRBV18 to TRBJ2-2; D gene unclear. Germline V gene sequence: CDR1 KGHSH, CDR2 LQKENI. V was shortened by 4 bases and J by 4 bases, with 10 bases between the two germline ends. The CDR3 spans 14 residues. The CDR3 reads CASSLGSGTGELFF. CDR3 sequence (DNA): TGTGCCAGCTCACTAGGCTCGGGCACCGGGGAGCTGTTTTTT. Variable domain in full (rest from reference TRBV18 and TRBJ2-2): NAGVMQNPRHLVRRRGQEARLRCSPMKGHSHVYWYRQLPEEGLKFMVYLQKENIIDESGMPKERFSAEFPKEGPSILRIQQVVRGDSAAYFCASSLGSGTGELFFGEGSRLTVL.

The chain is built from TRBV19 and TRBJ2-1; no reliable D call. V lost 4 bases and J lost 3, with 7 bases in between. The CDR3 contains 13 residues. CDR1 and CDR2 (germline): LNHDA, SQIVND (reference sequence). The DNA for the CDR3 is TGTGCCAGTAGTAGGCCCCGCTACAATGAGCAGTTCTTC. Its protein is CASSRPRYNEQFF.

The chain joins TRBV29-1 to TRBJ1-1; D is unclear. The germline CDR1 and CDR2 sequences are SQVTM and ANQGSEA. The CDR3 runs 18 residues. V lost 1 base to trimming and J lost 4 bases, with 25 bases between them. The CDR3: CSVEAVKPNLGFVTEAFF. CDR3 DNA: TGCAGCGTTGAAGCCGTAAAACCAAATCTGGGTTTTGTCACTGAAGCTTTCTTT.

The rearrangement uses TRBV28 and TRBJ2-7; the match to TRBD1 covers 7 bases. This CDR3 contains 18 residues. From germline, CDR1 is MDHEN and CDR2 SYDVKM. V shed 5 bases, J shed 0 bases, and the junction held 16 bases outside the gene matches. CDR3 in DNA: TGTGCCAGCAGTCCCTCTCCTGGGGGACAGTTAAGCTCCTACGAGCAGTACGTC. Translation: CASSPSPGGQLSSYEQYV.

The CDR3: CASSATRDRTQETQYF. The CDR3 nucleotides are TGTGCCAGCAGCGCGACTCGGGACAGGACCCAAGAGACCCAGTACTTC. This chain links TRBV14 with TRBJ2-5; 8 bases are shared with TRBD1. Unmatched junction bases numbered 9, after V lost 5 bases and J lost 1 base. Germline V gives CDR1 SGHDN, CDR2 FVKESK. The CDR3 has 16 amino acids. Filled out from reference TRBV14 and TRBJ2-5, the complete variable domain reads EAGVTQFPSHSVIEKGQTVTLRCDPISGHDNLYWYRRVMGKEIKFLLHFVKESKQDESGMPNNRFLAERTGGTYSTLKVQPAELEDSGVYFCASSATRDRTQETQYFGPGTRLLVL.

There are a few counts of this clone. This chain joins TRBV19 and TRBJ1-5, with D possibly matching TRBD1 (5 bases). Germline V lookup: CDR1 LNHDA, CDR2 SQIVND (reference sequence). The CDR3 sequence is 14 residues long. Trimming removed 6 bases at V and 2 bases at J, with 11 bases between. CDR3 DNA: TGTGCCAGTAGGGGGCACGGCGGCAATCAGCCCCAGCATTTT. It is translated as CASRGHGGNQPQHF.

The chain joins TRBV19 to TRBJ2-2; 8 bases agree with TRBD2. V dropped 3 bases and J dropped 7; count of bases not matched to a gene: 7. This CDR3 has 15 residues. The germline gives CDR1 LNHDA, CDR2 SQIVND (reference sequence). The CDR3 coding sequence is TGTGCCAGTAGTATGAGCGGGAGCAGATACGGGGAGCTGTTTTTT. It encodes CASSMSGSRYGELFF. Full variable domain (outside the CDR3, taken from reference TRBV19 and TRBJ2-2): DGGITQSPKYLFRKEGQNVTLSCEQNLNHDAMYWYRQDPGQGLRLIYYSQIVNDFQKGDIAEGYSVSREKKESFPLTVTSAQKNPTAFYLCASSMSGSRYGELFFGEGSRLTVL.

This clone rates as medium-sized. This rearrangement joins TRBV9 to TRBJ1-2; D call uncertain. Trimming removed 3 bases at V and 2 bases at J, with 11 bases between. This CDR3 comprises 14 residues. Looked up from germline, CDR1 is SGDLS and CDR2 is YYNGEE. The CDR3 region has the DNA TGTGCCAGCAGCGGCTCATTGCAGAACTATGGCTACACCTTC. Translation: CASSGSLQNYGYTF.

The chain carries TRBV18 and TRBJ1-2; possible D gene TRBD1, 5 bases. V lost 6 bases to trimming and J lost 5 bases, with 16 bases between them. CDR3 length: 14 residues. Per germline, CDR1 KGHSH and CDR2 LQKENI. CDR3 protein: CASSPGQTRYGYTF. The CDR3 DNA reads TGTGCCAGCTCCCCCGGACAAACCAGATATGGCTACACCTTC.

This clone ranks as medium-sized. The J gene is TRBJ2-5, the V gene TRBV2, with 9 bases matching TRBD2. Germline CDR1 and CDR2: SNHLY and FYNNEI. The CDR3 extends over 16 amino acids. V lost 4 bases and J lost 2; bases outside the gene matches: 8. CDR3 sequence (DNA): TGTGCCAGCAGTGGCCTTGGGACTAGCTTACAAGAGACCCAGTACTTC. Its protein is CASSGLGTSLQETQYF.

The CDR3 coding sequence is TGCGCCAGCAGTCAAGGGGGGCGCACTGAAGCTTTCTTT. It translates to CASSQGGRTEAFF. The chain employs TRBV23-1 and TRBJ1-1; perhaps TRBD1 as D (6 bases). TRBV23-1 is an ORF, with its function uncertain. The CDR3 totals 13 residues. V lost 2 bases to trimming and J lost 4 bases, with 8 bases between them.

The chain joins TRBV30 to TRBJ1-2, with D possibly being TRBD1 (6 bases). This CDR3 region has 14 residues. V was clipped by 0 bases and J by 6 bases, with 14 bases between them. The germline V gene encodes CDR1 GTSNPN and CDR2 SVGIG (reference sequence). The CDR3 sequence: CAWSVRGSGDGYTF. In DNA form, the CDR3 reads TGTGCCTGGAGTGTAAGGGGGTCCGGGGATGGCTACACCTTC.

This sequence joins TRBV18 and TRBJ2-1; D unresolved. The CDR3 is 13 residues long. Between the trimmed V and J ends, which lost 2 bases and 8 bases, there was a span of 10 bases. Germline loops: CDR1 KGHSH, CDR2 LQKENI. The CDR3 spells CASSPSQFDEQFF. DNA of the CDR3: TGTGCCAGCTCACCATCCCAGTTCGATGAGCAGTTCTTC.

This rearrangement joins TRBV29-1 to TRBJ2-3; TRBD1 agrees at 10 bases. V lost 7 bases to trimming and J lost 3 bases; unmatched junction nucleotides: 7. Germline V gene sequence: CDR1 SQVTM, CDR2 ANQGSEA. The length of the CDR3 is 14 residues. The DNA for the CDR3 is TGCAGCGCTGTGACAGGGGGCTGGACAGATACGCAGTATTTT. This sequence encodes CSAVTGGWTDTQYF.

This clone rates as medium-sized. V and J are TRBV6-8 and TRBJ1-6; possible D gene TRBD1, 5 bases. Germline V gives CDR1 MNHGY, CDR2 SAAAGT. Trimming removed 10 bases at V and 6 bases at J, with 13 bases between. The CDR3 runs 13 residues. Here the CDR3 DNA reads TGTGCCATCCGGGGGACCCCTAATTCACCCCTCCACTTT. Protein sequence: CAIRGTPNSPLHF.

This clone was observed a single time. The chain is built from TRBV29-1 and TRBJ2-5, with D unclear. V gave up 6 bases and J gave up 3 bases, with 11 bases separating them. The length of the CDR3 is 12 residues. Germline CDR1 reads SQVTM; CDR2 reads ANQGSEA. This CDR3 is CSVFDGKETQYF. CDR3 DNA sequence: TGCAGCGTCTTTGATGGGAAAGAGACCCAGTACTTC.

The chain recombines TRBV15 with TRBJ2-3; no clear D gene. Trimming stripped 1 base from V and 4 bases from J, with 9 bases between. The CDR3 sequence is 14 residues long. CDR1 is LNHNV and CDR2 is YYDKDF in the germline V gene (reference sequence). The CDR3 DNA is TGTGCCACCAGCAGAGCACTGGGCTCAGATACGCAGTATTTT. Translating gives CATSRALGSDTQYF.

The chain links TRBV19 to TRBJ1-1; TRBD1 is a possible D gene (5 bases). Germline V gene sequence: CDR1 LNHDA, CDR2 SQIVND (reference sequence). Trimming took off 11 bases at V and 7 bases at J, with 20 bases between the two ends. This CDR3 has 13 amino acids. The CDR3 loop reads CAQRSGATHEAFF. Here the CDR3 DNA reads TGTGCCCAAAGGTCCGGGGCCACGCATGAAGCTTTCTTT.

The chain uses TRBV11-3 and TRBJ2-5; D perhaps matches TRBD1 (6 bases). V lost 2 bases, J lost 1 base, and 11 bases lay in between. The CDR3 runs to 15 residues. Germline assignment: CDR1 SGHNT and CDR2 YENEEA. CDR3 residues: CASSLYGQTQETQYF. CDR3 nucleotides: TGTGCCAGCAGCTTATACGGACAGACCCAAGAGACCCAGTACTTC.